The T cell receptor (beta chain) under discussion was sequenced for a study of blood T cell repertoires in COVID-19. On the study more broadly: Acute-phase and convalescent COVID-19 samples originated in the United States, Italy and Spain. T cells, B-cell-depleted T cells, or PBMCs supplied cDNA or gDNA.

This clone was detected a few times. The germline gives CDR1 GTSNPN, CDR2 SVGIG (reference sequence). Trimming cost V 1 base and J 3 bases; bases outside gene matches: 3. The CDR3 totals 14 residues. Sequencing used immunoSEQ multiplex PCR; TCRdb keeps in-frame clones, though not all of them. The sample has roughly 190,000 clones, roughly nine tenths seen once. J is TRBJ1-5 and V is TRBV30, with TRBD1 identical over 7 bases. Sequences were obtained from peripheral blood. This sequence originates from a man aged 30 to 39 with acute or convalescent COVID-19. The CDR3 region has the DNA TGTGCCTGGAGTGAGGGGGCCATCAATCAGCCCCAGCATTTT. This translates into CAWSEGAINQPQHF.